This T cell receptor (beta chain) derives from a study of T cell changes during pregnancy in multiple sclerosis (dated by TCRdb to about 2019). For the study in its entirety: In women with multiple sclerosis, the researchers looked at how the T cell repertoire shifted as pregnancy progressed.

The CDR3 measures 13 amino acids from cysteine to phenylalanine. Of all the DNA, just the CDR3 is kept, 39 bases in frame from base 1. CDR1 is given as LNHDA and CDR2 as SQIVND, both from the germline V gene (reference sequence). Germline trimming amounts to 7 bases on V and 6 bases on J, with 6 as the count of junction bases outside the gene matches. Preparation of the library involved the immunoSEQ multiplex PCR assay. Sourced from immuneACCESS, this table was stored by TCRdb with only in-frame sequences that have V and J called. A share of the clones is absent; for the studies checked, an unresolved V gene accounts for under half, and the remainder has no known explanation. For this sample the table gives around 57,000 clones, of which just over 90% were detected only once. The ten largest clones add up to 1.3% of the sample. As for this clone: The specificity of this receptor is unknown. No per-base quality is available; no much larger clone lies one base away.

Material: peripheral blood, obtained in the second trimester of pregnancy. Recombination joined TRBV19 with TRBJ2-3; TRBD1 fits 8 bases in the junction. This receptor was taken from a female donor with multiple sclerosis, enrolled in a pregnancy study. The CDR3 has the sequence CASTDRGLDTQYF. The DNA sequence is given as TGTGCCAGTACAGACAGGGGCCTCGATACGCAGTATTTT.